The 5 T cell receptor beta chains given below trace back to one sample, sequenced in a study of OX40 agonist ivuxolimab in advanced cancers. TCRdb's table, derived via immunoSEQ multiplex PCR, lists solely in-frame clones and lacks some. The table has 30,000 to 35,000 clones, more than 70% seen once; the top ten hold around 35%. The source was CD4+ or CD8+ T cells sorted from blood, collected in a trial of the OX40 agonist ivuxolimab. These receptors all stem from an adult with an advanced solid tumor such as melanoma, head and neck, liver or kidney cancer.

V gene TRBV5-8 combines with J gene TRBJ2-7; D is unresolved. Germline CDR1 SGHTS, CDR2 YDEGEE. Trimming cost V 4 bases and J 5 bases, with 10 bases left between them. The CDR3 spans 12 residues. In nucleotides, the CDR3 is TGTGCCAGCAGCCTCTCGGGTCACGAGCAGTACTTC. Its translation: CASSLSGHEQYF.

This chain links TRBV14 with TRBJ2-6, with D maybe TRBD1 (6 bases). CDR1 and CDR2 from the germline V gene are SGHDN and FVKESK. V was cut by 3 bases and J by 0 bases, with 18 bases left in between. The CDR3 has 19 residues. CDR3 DNA sequence: TGTGCCAGCAGCCACCAGCGACAGGCCTCTAACTCTGGGGCCAACGTCCTGACTTTC. Translating gives CASSHQRQASNSGANVLTF.

This chain connects TRBV30 to TRBJ2-1, with TRBD2 as a possible D gene (6 bases). Germline-derived CDR1 and CDR2 are GTSNPN and SVGIG (reference sequence). This CDR3 spans 13 amino acids. Trimming took off 8 bases at V and 3 bases at J, with 14 bases between the two ends. The CDR3 region is CALNSGNYNEQFF. In DNA form, the CDR3 reads TGTGCCCTTAATAGCGGAAACTACAATGAGCAGTTCTTC.

J is TRBJ2-4 and V is TRBV5-1; 14 bases fit TRBD2. V trimming: 4 bases; J trimming: 0 bases; junction bases outside the gene matches: 6. The CDR3 extends over 18 amino acids. Germline CDR1 is SGHRS and CDR2 is YFSETQ. In DNA, the CDR3 is TGCGCCAGCAGCGCCGGGACTAGCGGGAGTCGAGCCAAAAACATTCAGTACTTC. As protein: CASSAGTSGSRAKNIQYF. The full variable domain, with the rest looked up from reference TRBV5-1 and TRBJ2-4, is KAGVTQTPRYLIKTRGQQVTLSCSPISGHRSVSWYQQTPGQGLQFLFEYFSETQRNKGNFPGRFSGRQFSNSRSEMNVSTLELGDSALYLCASSAGTSGSRAKNIQYFGAGTRLSVL.

This clone was counted once. The genes are TRBV7-9 and TRBJ2-2, with TRBD1 matching over 10 bases. Trimming at V came to 5 bases and at J to 9 bases, leaving 9 bases not matched to a gene. This CDR3 has 15 amino acids. Germline CDR1 reads SEHNR; CDR2 reads FQNEAQ (reference sequence). The CDR3 spells CASSQGTGVPRELFF. CDR3 nucleotide sequence: TGTGCCAGCAGCCAAGGGACAGGGGTTCCCCGGGAGCTGTTTTTT.